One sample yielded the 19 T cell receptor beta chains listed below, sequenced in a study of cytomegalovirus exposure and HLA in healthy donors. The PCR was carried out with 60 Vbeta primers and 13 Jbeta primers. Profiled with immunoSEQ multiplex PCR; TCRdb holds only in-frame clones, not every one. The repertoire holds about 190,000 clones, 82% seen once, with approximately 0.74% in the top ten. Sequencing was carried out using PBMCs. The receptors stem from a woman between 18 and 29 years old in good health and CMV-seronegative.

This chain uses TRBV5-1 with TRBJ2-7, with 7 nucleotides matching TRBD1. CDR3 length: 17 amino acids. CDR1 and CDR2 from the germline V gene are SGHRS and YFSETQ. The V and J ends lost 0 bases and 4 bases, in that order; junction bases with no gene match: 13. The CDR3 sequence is CASSLASQGVVTYEQYF. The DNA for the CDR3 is TGCGCCAGCAGCTTGGCCTCTCAGGGGGTGGTTACTTACGAGCAGTACTTC.

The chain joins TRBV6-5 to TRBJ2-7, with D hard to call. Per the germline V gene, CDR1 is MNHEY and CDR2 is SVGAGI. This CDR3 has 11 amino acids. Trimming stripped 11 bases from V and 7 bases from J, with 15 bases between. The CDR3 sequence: CASTLGTEQYF. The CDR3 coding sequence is TGTGCCTCAACTCTGGGCACGGAGCAGTACTTC.

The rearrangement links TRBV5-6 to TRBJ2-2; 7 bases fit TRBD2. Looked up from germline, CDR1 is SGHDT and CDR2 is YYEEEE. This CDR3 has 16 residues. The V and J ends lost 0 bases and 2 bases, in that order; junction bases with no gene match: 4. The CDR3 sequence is CASSLELAANTGELFF. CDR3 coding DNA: TGTGCCAGCAGCTTGGAGCTAGCGGCAAACACCGGGGAGCTGTTTTTT. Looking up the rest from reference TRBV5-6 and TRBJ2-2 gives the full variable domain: DAGVTQSPTHLIKTRGQQVTLRCSPKSGHDTVSWYQQALGQGPQFIFQYYEEEERQRGNFPDRFSGHQFPNYSSELNVNALLLGDSALYLCASSLELAANTGELFFGEGSRLTVL.

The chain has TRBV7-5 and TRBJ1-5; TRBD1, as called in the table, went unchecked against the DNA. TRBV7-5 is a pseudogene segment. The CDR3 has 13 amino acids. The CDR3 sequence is CVRSLGVRQPQHF. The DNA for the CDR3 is TGTGTCAGAAGCTTAGGGGTCAGGCAGCCCCAGCATTTT.

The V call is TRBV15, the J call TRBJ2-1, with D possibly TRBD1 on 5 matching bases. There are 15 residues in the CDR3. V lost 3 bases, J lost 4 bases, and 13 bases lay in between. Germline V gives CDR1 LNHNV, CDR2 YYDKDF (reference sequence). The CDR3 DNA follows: TGTGCCACCAGCAGCGACCGACAGTCATACAATGAGCAGTTCTTC. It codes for CATSSDRQSYNEQFF.

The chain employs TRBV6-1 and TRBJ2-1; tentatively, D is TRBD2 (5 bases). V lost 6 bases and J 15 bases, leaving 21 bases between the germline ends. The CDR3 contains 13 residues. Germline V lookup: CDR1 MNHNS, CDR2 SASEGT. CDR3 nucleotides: TGTGCCAGCAGCGCCCCAATCGAGGGATCTTCGTTCTTC. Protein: CASSAPIEGSSFF.

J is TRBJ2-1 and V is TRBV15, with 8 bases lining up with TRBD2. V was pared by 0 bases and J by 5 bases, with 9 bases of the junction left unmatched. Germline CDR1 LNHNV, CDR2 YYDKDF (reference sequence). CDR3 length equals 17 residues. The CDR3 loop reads CATSRDLGGGRDNEQFF. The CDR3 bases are TGTGCCACCAGCAGAGATCTCGGCGGGGGGCGAGACAATGAGCAGTTCTTC.

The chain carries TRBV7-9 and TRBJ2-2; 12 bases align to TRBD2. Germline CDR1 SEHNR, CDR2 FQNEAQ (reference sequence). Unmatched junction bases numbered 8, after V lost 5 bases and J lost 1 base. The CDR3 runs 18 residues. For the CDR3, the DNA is TGTGCCAGCAGCCCTATAACGGGACTAGCGGGGAACACCGGGGAGCTGTTTTTT. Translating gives CASSPITGLAGNTGELFF.

The CDR3 spells CASSQGNSGSSDTQYF. The CDR3 DNA follows: TGTGCCAGCAGCCAAGGAAATAGCGGGAGTTCAGATACGCAGTATTTT. The V call is TRBV14, the J call TRBJ2-3; the match to TRBD2 covers 9 bases. The junction had 6 bases not matched to a gene; V was cut back by 1 base and J by 4 bases. CDR1 and CDR2 from the germline V gene are SGHDN and FVKESK. This CDR3 is built from 16 residues.

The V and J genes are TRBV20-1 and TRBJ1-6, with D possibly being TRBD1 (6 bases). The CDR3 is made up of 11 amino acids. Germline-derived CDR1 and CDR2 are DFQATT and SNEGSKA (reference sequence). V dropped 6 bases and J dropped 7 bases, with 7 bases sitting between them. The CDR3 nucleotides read TGCAGTGCGGGGACAAATTCACCCCTCCACTTT. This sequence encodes CSAGTNSPLHF.

As DNA, the CDR3 is TGTGCCAGCTCACCACAGGGGGCTGGAGAGACCCAGTACTTC. Its protein product is CASSPQGAGETQYF. The gene calls are TRBV18 and TRBJ2-5; 7 bases are a match to TRBD1. The CDR3 has 14 amino acids. The germline V gene encodes CDR1 KGHSH and CDR2 LQKENI. J was trimmed by 4 bases and V by 1 base; bases with no gene match: 3.

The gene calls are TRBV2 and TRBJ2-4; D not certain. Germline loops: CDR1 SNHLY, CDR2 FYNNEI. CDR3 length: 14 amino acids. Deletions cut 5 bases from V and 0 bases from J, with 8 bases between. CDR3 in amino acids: CASSYTEAKNIQYF. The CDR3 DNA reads TGTGCCAGCAGTTATACAGAAGCCAAAAACATTCAGTACTTC.

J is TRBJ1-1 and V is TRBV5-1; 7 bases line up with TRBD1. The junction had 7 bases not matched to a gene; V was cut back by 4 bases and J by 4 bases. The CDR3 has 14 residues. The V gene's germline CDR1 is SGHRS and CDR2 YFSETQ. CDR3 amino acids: CASSPTPGGTEAFF. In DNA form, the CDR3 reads TGCGCCAGCAGCCCCACCCCAGGGGGCACTGAAGCTTTCTTT.

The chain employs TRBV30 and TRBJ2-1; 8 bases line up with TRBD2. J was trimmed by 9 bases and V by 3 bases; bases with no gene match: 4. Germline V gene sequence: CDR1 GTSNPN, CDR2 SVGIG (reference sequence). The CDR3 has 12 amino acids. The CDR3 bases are TGTGCCTGGAGCGGGACTAGTTCTGAGCAGTTCTTC. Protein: CAWSGTSSEQFF.

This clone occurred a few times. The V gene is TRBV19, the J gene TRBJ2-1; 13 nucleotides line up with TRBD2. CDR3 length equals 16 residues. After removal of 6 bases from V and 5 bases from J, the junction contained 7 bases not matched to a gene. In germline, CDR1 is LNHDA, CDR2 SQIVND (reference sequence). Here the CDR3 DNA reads TGTGCCAGTAGCTTTTCCGGGACTAGCGGGAACAATGAGCAGTTCTTC. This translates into CASSFSGTSGNNEQFF.

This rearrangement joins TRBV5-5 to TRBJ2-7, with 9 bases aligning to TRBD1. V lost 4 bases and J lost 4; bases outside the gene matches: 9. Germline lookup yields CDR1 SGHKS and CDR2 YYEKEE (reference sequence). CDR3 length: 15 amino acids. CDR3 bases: TGTGCCAGCAGCGCCGAGGACAGGGGATTTTACGAGCAGTACTTC. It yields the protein CASSAEDRGFYEQYF.

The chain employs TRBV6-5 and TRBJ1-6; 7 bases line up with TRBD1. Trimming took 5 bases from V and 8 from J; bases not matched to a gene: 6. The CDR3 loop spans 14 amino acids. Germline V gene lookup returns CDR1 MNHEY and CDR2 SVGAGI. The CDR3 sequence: CASSPGQNHSPLHF. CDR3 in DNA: TGTGCCAGCAGTCCGGGACAGAACCATTCACCCCTCCACTTT.

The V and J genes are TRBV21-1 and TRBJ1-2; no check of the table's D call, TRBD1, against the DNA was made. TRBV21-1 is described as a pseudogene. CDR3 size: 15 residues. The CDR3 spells CASTPGQPLNYGYTF. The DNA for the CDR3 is TGTGCCAGCACTCCCGGACAGCCTCTAAACTATGGCTACACCTTC.

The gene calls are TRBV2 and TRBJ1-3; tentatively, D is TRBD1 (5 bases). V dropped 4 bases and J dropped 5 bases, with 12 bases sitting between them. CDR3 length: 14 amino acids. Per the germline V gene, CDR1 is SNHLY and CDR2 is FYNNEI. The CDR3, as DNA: TGTGCCAGCAGTGGTGGGCAGGGTAGAAACACCATATATTTT. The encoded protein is CASSGGQGRNTIYF. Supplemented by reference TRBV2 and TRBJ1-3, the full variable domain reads EPEVTQTPSHQVTQMGQEVILRCVPISNHLYFYWYRQILGQKVEFLVSFYNNEISEKSEIFDDQFSVERPDGSNFTLKIRSTKLEDSAMYFCASSGGQGRNTIYFGEGSWLTVV.